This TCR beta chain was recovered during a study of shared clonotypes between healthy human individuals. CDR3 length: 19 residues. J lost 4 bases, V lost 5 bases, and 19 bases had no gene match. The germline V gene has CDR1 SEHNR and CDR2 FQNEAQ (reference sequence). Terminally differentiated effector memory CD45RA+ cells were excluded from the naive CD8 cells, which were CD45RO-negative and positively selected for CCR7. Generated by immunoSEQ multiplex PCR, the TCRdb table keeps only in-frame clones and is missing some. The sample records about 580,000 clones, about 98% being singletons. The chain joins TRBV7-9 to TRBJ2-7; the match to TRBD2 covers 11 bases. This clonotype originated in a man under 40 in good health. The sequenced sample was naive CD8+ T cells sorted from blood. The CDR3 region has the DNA TGTGCCAGCAGCCGGAGCTTAGAGGTCACTAGCGGGAGACAATACGAGCAGTACTTC. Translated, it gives CASSRSLEVTSGRQYEQYF.